This T cell receptor beta chain was recovered during a study of HIV-infected children after antiretroviral therapy interruption. Study outcomes and limitations: A few patients showed more shared-triplet CDR3 clusters following treatment interruption. Naive CD4+ sequences overlapped less between time points once interruption began.

This clonotype was recorded many times. As yet, its antigen is unknown. The TCR library was built from RNA with a 3' RACE protocol and unique molecular identifiers. One entry per CDR3 protein, called by TCRdb with MiXCR from the 3' RACE reads. The sample holds just over 4,000 distinct CDR3 sequences, over 4% seen once. This sample's treatment: PENTA 11 planned treatment interruption arm or continuous ART arm. Samples needed at least 5 million viable cryopreserved PBMCs. Trimming removed 4 bases at V and 3 bases at J, with 13 bases between. CDR1 LGHNT and CDR2 FRNRAP come from the germline V gene. This CDR3 spans 14 amino acids.

The sample here was CD45RO+ CD8+ T cells from PBMCs, pooled from several time points, taken from a donor given antiretroviral therapy, either interrupted or continuous. Subset reported: memory CD8+ CD45RO+ CD45RA- T cells. The chain is built from TRBV12-5 and TRBJ2-7; the D gene is possibly TRBD2 (6 bases). The clonotype comes from a pool of human donors with HIV. The CDR3 DNA follows: TGTGCTAGTGGTTGGACCGGGCGGGGCTACGAGCAGTACTTC. It specifies CASGWTGRGYEQYF.